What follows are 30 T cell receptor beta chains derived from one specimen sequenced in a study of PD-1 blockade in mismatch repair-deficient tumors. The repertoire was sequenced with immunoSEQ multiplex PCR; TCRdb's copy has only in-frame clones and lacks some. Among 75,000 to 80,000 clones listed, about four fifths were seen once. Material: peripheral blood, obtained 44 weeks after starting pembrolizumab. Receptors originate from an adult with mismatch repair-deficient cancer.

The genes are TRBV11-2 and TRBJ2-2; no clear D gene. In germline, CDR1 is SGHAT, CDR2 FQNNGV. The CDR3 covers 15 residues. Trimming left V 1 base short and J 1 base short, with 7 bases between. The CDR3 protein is CASSLGRRNTGELFF. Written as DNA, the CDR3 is TGTGCCAGCAGCTTAGGTCGGAGGAACACCGGGGAGCTGTTTTTT. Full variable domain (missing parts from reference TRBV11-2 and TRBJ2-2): EAGVAQSPRYKIIEKRQSVAFWCNPISGHATLYWYQQILGQGPKLLIQFQNNGVVDDSQLPKDRFSAERLKGVDSTLKIQPAKLEDSAVYLCASSLGRRNTGELFFGEGSRLTVL.

CDR3 sequence: CASSLWTGSKSYNEQFF. CDR3 DNA: TGTGCCAGCAGCTTATGGACGGGATCTAAATCCTACAATGAGCAGTTCTTC. The chain links TRBV7-9 to TRBJ2-1; the D gene is possibly TRBD2 (5 bases). The germline V and J ends were trimmed by 2 bases and 1 base, with 15 bases remaining between them. CDR1 and CDR2 (germline): SEHNR, FQNEAQ (reference sequence). CDR3 size: 17 residues.

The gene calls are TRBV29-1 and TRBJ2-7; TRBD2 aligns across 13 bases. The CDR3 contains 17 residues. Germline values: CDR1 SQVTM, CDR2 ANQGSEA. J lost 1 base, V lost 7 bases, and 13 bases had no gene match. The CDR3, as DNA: TGCAGCGCAATTTTGGGACTAGCGGGAATGACATCCTACGAGCAGTACTTC. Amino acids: CSAILGLAGMTSYEQYF.

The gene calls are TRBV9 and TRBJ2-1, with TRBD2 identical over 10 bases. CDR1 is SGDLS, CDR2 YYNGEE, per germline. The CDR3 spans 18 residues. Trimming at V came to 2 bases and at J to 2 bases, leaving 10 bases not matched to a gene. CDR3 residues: CASSVKWTSGGTYNEQFF. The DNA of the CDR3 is TGTGCCAGCAGCGTCAAATGGACTAGCGGAGGTACCTACAATGAGCAGTTCTTC.

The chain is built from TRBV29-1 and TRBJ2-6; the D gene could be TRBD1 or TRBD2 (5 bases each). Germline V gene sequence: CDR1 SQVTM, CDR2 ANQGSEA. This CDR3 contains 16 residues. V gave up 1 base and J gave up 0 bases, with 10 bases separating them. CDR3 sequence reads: CSVEVGVDSGANVLTF. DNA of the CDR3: TGCAGCGTTGAAGTGGGGGTCGACTCTGGGGCCAACGTCCTGACTTTC.

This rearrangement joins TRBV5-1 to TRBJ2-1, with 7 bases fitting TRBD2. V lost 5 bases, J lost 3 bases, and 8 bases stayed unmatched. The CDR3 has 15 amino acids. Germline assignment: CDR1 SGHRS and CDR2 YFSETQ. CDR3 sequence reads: CASSGEGRSYNEQFF. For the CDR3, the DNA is TGCGCCAGCAGTGGGGAGGGGAGAAGCTACAATGAGCAGTTCTTC.

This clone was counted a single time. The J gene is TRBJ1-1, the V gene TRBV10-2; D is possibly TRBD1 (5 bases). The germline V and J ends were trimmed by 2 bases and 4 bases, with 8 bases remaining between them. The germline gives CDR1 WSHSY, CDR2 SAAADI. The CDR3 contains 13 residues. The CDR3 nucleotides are TGCGCCAGCAGTGAGCTTGGGGGCACTGAAGCTTTCTTT. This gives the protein CASSELGGTEAFF.

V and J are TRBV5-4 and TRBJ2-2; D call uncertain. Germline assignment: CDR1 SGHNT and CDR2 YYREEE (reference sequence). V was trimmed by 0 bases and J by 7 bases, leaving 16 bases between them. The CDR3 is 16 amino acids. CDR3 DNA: TGTGCCAGCAGCTTGGGGCGAGAGTCGGCTGGCGGGGAGCTGTTTTTT. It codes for CASSLGRESAGGELFF. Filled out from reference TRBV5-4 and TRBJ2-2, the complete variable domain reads ETGVTQSPTHLIKTRGQQVTLRCSSQSGHNTVSWYQQALGQGPQFIFQYYREEENGRGNFPPRFSGLQFPNYSSELNVNALELDDSALYLCASSLGRESAGGELFFGEGSRLTVL.

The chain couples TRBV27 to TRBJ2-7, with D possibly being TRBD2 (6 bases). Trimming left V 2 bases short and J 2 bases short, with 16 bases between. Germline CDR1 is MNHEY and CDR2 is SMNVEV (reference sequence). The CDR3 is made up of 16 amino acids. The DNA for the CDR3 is TGTGCCAGCAGTTTACGGGCTAGCGTGAAGCCCTACGAGCAGTACTTC. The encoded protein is CASSLRASVKPYEQYF.

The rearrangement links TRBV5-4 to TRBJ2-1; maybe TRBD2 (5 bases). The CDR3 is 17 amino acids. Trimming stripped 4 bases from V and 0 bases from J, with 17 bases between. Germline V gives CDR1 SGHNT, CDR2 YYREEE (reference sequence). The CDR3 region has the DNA TGTGCCAGCAGCCCCAACCGACGGGATCGCTCCTACAATGAGCAGTTCTTC. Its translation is CASSPNRRDRSYNEQFF. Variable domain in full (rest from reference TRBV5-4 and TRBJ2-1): ETGVTQSPTHLIKTRGQQVTLRCSSQSGHNTVSWYQQALGQGPQFIFQYYREEENGRGNFPPRFSGLQFPNYSSELNVNALELDDSALYLCASSPNRRDRSYNEQFFGPGTRLTVL.

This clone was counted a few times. The CDR3 DNA follows: TGTGCCATCAGTGAAGCGGCTAGCGGGAACTACAATGAGCAGTTCTTC. Protein: CAISEAASGNYNEQFF. The chain joins TRBV10-3 to TRBJ2-1; 9 bases match TRBD2. With V trimmed by 3 bases and J by 3 bases, 6 bases remained unmatched. This CDR3 is 16 amino acids long. Per the germline V gene, CDR1 is ENHRY and CDR2 is SYGVKD.

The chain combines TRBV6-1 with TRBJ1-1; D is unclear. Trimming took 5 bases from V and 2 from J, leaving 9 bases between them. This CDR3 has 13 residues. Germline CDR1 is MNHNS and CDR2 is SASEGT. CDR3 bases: TGTGCCAGCAGTTCTGACCCAAACACTGAAGCTTTCTTT. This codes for CASSSDPNTEAFF.

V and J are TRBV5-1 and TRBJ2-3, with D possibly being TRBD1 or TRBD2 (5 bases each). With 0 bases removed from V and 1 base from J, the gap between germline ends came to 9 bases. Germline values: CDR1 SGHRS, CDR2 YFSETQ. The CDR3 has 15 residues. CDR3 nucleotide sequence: TGCGCCAGCAGCTTGGTGTGGGACGGCACAGATACGCAGTATTTT. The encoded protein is CASSLVWDGTDTQYF.

As DNA, the CDR3 is TGTGCCAGCAGCTTAACTAGCGGGGAGACCCAGTACTTC. This codes for CASSLTSGETQYF. The V and J genes are TRBV7-9 and TRBJ2-5; 9 bases are a match to TRBD2. Trimming cost V 2 bases and J 5 bases; bases outside gene matches: 0. The CDR3 is 13 residues long. Germline assignment: CDR1 SEHNR and CDR2 FQNEAQ (reference sequence).

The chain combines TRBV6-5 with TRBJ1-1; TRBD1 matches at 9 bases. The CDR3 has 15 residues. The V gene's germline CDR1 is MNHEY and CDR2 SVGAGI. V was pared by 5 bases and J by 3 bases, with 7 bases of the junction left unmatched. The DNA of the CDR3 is TGTGCCAGCAGTGGAGTGACAGGGGGGTACACTGAAGCTTTCTTT. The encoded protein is CASSGVTGGYTEAFF.

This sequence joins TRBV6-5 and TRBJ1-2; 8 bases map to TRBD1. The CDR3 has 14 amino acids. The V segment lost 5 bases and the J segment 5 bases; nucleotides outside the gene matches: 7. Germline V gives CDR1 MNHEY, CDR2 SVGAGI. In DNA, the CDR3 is TGTGCCAGCAGTGTGACAGGGGCCCCTTATGGCTACACCTTC. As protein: CASSVTGAPYGYTF.

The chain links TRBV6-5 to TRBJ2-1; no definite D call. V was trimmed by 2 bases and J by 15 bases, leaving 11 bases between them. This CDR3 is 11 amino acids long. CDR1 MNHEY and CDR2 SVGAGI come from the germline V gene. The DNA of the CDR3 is TGTGCCAGCAGTTACAGGGAATCTCTGTTCTTC. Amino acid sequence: CASSYRESLFF.

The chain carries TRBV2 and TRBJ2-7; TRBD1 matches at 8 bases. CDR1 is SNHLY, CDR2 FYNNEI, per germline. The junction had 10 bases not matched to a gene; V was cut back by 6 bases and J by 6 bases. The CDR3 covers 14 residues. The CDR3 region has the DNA TGTGCCAGCAGAGGACAGGGTGAAAGTAGCGAGCAGTACTTC. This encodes CASRGQGESSEQYF.

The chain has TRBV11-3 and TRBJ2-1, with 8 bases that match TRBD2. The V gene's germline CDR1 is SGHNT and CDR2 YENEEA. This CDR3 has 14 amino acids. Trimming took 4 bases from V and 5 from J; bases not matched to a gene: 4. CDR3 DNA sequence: TGTGCCAGCAGCTCCCGGGGGGGGAACAATGAGCAGTTCTTC. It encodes CASSSRGGNNEQFF.

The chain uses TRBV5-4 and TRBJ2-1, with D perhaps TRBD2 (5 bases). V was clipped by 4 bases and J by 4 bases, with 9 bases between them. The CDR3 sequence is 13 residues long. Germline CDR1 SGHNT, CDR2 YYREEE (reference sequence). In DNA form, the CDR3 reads TGTGCCAGCAGCACGGACTTTTACAATGAGCAGTTCTTC. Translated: CASSTDFYNEQFF.

Here the CDR3 reads CASSTGLAQYF. CDR3 nucleotides: TGTGCCAGCAGCACGGGACTAGCGCAGTACTTC. The chain links TRBV11-2 to TRBJ2-7; 9 bases line up with TRBD2. V shed 5 bases, J shed 9 bases, and the junction held 2 bases outside the gene matches. The CDR3 has 11 amino acids. The germline CDR1 and CDR2 sequences are SGHAT and FQNNGV.

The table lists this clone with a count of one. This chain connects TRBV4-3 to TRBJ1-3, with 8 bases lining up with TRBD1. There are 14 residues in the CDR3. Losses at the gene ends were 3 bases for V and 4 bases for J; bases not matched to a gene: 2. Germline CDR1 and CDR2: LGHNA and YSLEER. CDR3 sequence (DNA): TGCGCCAGCAGCCAGGGACAGGAGGGAAACACCATATATTTT. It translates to CASSQGQEGNTIYF.

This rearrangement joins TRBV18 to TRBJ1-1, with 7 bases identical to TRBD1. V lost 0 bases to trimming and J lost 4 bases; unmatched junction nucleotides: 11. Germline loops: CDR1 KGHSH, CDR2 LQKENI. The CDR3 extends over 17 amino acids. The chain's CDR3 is CASSPPVTGAGGTEAFF. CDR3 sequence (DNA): TGTGCCAGCTCACCACCTGTAACAGGGGCAGGAGGCACTGAAGCTTTCTTT. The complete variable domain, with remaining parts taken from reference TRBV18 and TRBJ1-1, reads NAGVMQNPRHLVRRRGQEARLRCSPMKGHSHVYWYRQLPEEGLKFMVYLQKENIIDESGMPKERFSAEFPKEGPSILRIQQVVRGDSAAYFCASSPPVTGAGGTEAFFGQGTRLTVV.

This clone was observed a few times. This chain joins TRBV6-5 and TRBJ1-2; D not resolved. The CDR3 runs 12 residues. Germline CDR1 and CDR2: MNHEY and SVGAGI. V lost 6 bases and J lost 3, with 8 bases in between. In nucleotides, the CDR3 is TGTGCCAGCAGATTCAACGACTATGGCTACACCTTC. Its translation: CASRFNDYGYTF.

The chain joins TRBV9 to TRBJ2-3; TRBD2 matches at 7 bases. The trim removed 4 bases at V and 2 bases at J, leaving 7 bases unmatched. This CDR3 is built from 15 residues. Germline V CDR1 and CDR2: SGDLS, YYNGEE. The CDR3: CASSPRDYFTDTQYF. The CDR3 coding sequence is TGTGCCAGCAGCCCCCGGGACTACTTCACAGATACGCAGTATTTT.

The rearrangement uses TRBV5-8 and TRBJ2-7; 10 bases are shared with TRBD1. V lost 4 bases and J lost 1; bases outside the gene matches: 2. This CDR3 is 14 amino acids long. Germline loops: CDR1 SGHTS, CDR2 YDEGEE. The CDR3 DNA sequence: TGTGCCAGCAGCCGGACAGGGGGATCCTACGAGCAGTACTTC. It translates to CASSRTGGSYEQYF.

The CDR3 DNA sequence: TGTGCCAGCAGCCCGGGACTTACCCGCTCCTACGAGCAGTACTTC. Amino acid sequence: CASSPGLTRSYEQYF. This rearrangement joins TRBV5-6 to TRBJ2-7; D possibly corresponds to TRBD2 (6 bases). CDR1 is SGHDT and CDR2 is YYEEEE in the germline V gene. The ends were cut back, 4 bases at V and 0 bases at J, with 14 bases in the middle. This CDR3 contains 15 residues.

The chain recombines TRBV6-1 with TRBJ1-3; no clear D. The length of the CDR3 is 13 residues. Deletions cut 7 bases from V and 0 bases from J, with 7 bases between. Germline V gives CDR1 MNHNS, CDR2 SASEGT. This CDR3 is CASNWLSGNTIYF. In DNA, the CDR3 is TGTGCCAGCAATTGGCTCTCTGGAAACACCATATATTTT.

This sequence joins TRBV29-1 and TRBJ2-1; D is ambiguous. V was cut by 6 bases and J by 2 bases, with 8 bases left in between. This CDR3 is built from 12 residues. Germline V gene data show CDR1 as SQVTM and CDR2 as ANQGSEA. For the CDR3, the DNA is TGCAGCGTCGGACGAGCCTACAATGAGCAGTTCTTC. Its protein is CSVGRAYNEQFF.

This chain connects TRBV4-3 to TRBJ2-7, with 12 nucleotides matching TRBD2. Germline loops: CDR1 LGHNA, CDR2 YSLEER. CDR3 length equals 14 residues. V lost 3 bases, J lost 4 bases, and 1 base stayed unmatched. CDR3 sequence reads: CASSQLAGGYEQYF. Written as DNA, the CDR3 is TGCGCCAGCAGCCAGCTAGCGGGAGGGTACGAGCAGTACTTC.